This TCR beta chain was profiled in a study of blood T cell repertoires in COVID-19. Germline V gene lookup returns CDR1 LGHDT and CDR2 YNNKEL (reference sequence). The CDR3 covers 16 residues. The V and J ends lost 4 bases and 8 bases, in that order; junction bases with no gene match: 15. This clone appeared once. TCRdb keeps only in-frame clones here, not all; method: immunoSEQ multiplex PCR. Here the sample spans about 62,000 clones, 85% to 90% being singletons. Sequenced: peripheral blood. The TCR originated in a woman in her fifties or sixties with COVID-19, enrolled during active disease. The gene calls are TRBV3-1 (or the pseudogene TRBV3-2) and TRBJ1-2; 8 bases match TRBD1. The DNA of the CDR3 is TGTGCCAGCAGCCCCGATTTAGACAGGGGCGTAGGCGGCTACACCTTC. Translating it yields CASSPDLDRGVGGYTF.